This TCR beta chain emerged from a study of T-cell reconstitution after alpha-beta-depleted transplantation in children (dated by TCRdb to 2016 to 2017). Regarding the complete study: The study quantitatively tracked T-cell immune reconstitution after TCRalphabeta/CD19-depleted allogeneic hematopoietic cell transplantation in children using TCR repertoire profiling.

The treatment or condition label, as the study defines it: allogeneic hematopoietic cell transplantation with graft depleted of TCRalphabeta T cells and CD19 B cells. Transplant recipients were children who received TCRalphabeta/CD19-depleted allogeneic hematopoietic cell grafts. Taken from cysteine to phenylalanine, the CDR3 has 15 residues. Left in the record is the CDR3 DNA by itself, 45 bases read in frame from the first base. As to this clonotype: Its antigen target is currently unknown. Germline is not matched at one junction end, which may reflect a read error.

Findings and caveats that apply to the study as a whole: In some patients, the high TCRbeta diversity seen at day 60 was put down to recipient T cells and intrathymic progenitors that had survived conditioning. Over subsequent months, a decline in hyperexpanded clone frequencies was noted, and after one year, T-cell counts and TCRbeta diversity were mostly ascribed to newly produced T cells. The apparently early recovery of alphabetaT-cell counts about two months after transplant reportedly depended on only several hundred rapidly expanded clones that came from non-depleted graft cells.

Library preparation used PCR. The instrument was an Illumina HiSeq 2500. Molecular barcoding was employed in the preparation of TCR libraries, with unique molecular identifiers being used to normalize TCRbeta repertoire quantification. TCRdb trimmed public reads at Q25 via fastp, called clones via MiXCR and kept in-frame beta chains. Rows are combined by CDR3 protein, so each entry shows the most common genes and DNA. The table for this sample lists approximately 150,000 distinct CDR3 sequences; around 9% of them were counted only once. Jointly, the top ten make up 15% to 20% of the sample. Recombination joined TRBV12-3 or TRBV12-4 with TRBJ2-1; 11 bases in between match TRBD2. This specimen consisted of PBMCs, mostly from graft donor cells, obtained 180 days after TCRalphabeta/CD19-depleted stem cell transplant. The TCR sequence derives from a female patient aged 2-15 years who had a stem cell transplant for congenital amegakaryocytic thrombocytopenia, so the T cells may come from the graft donor. The DNA is as follows: TGTGCCAGCAGTGCCGGGACTAGCGGTTACAATGCGCAGTTCTTC. Protein translation: CASSAGTSGYNAQFF.